Shown below are 26 T cell receptor beta chains from a single sample sequenced in a study of T-cell memory formation after mild COVID-19. TCRdb re-called the 5' RACE reads through MiXCR, storing one row per CDR3 protein. Of 65,000 to 95,000 distinct CDR3 sequences listed, 9.5% to 15% were seen once; the top ten hold around two fifths. Sequenced sample: PBMCs or a T cell subset sorted from them (not recorded which). The receptors come from a man younger than 30 who had mild COVID-19 (a few samples of this study predate the infection). Cell type and time point are not known.

The chain recombines TRBV5-1 with TRBJ1-1; D remains unclear. The germline gives CDR1 SGHRS, CDR2 YFSETQ. CDR3 length equals 13 residues. V dropped 4 bases and J dropped 0 bases, with 7 bases sitting between them. The CDR3 here is CASSPDMNTEAFF. CDR3 bases: TGCGCCAGCAGCCCTGATATGAACACTGAAGCTTTCTTT. The full variable domain, with the rest looked up from reference TRBV5-1 and TRBJ1-1, is KAGVTQTPRYLIKTRGQQVTLSCSPISGHRSVSWYQQTPGQGLQFLFEYFSETQRNKGNFPGRFSGRQFSNSRSEMNVSTLELGDSALYLCASSPDMNTEAFFGQGTRLTVV.

V and J are TRBV24-1 and TRBJ2-7; 8 nucleotides line up with TRBD2. There are 16 residues in the CDR3. J was trimmed by 5 bases and V by 8 bases; bases with no gene match: 16. CDR1 is KGHDR, CDR2 SFDVKD, per germline. CDR3 region: CATNVSPGGVGDEQYF. CDR3 coding DNA: TGTGCCACCAACGTCTCCCCGGGAGGGGTTGGCGACGAGCAGTACTTC.

The V gene is TRBV4-2, the J gene TRBJ2-5, with D tentatively TRBD1 or TRBD2 (5 bases each). Germline V gene data show CDR1 as LGHNA and CDR2 as YNFKEQ. This CDR3 has 13 amino acids. Trimming left V 4 bases short and J 9 bases short, with 15 bases between. The CDR3 region has the DNA TGTGCCAGCAGCCCCGGGACCCGAGGGCCCCAGTACTTC. Its translation: CASSPGTRGPQYF.

This clonotype has a count of ten or more. The gene calls are TRBV7-6 and TRBJ1-1; the D is unclear. Germline V gene lookup returns CDR1 SGHVS and CDR2 FNYEAQ. V dropped 7 bases and J dropped 1 base, with 13 bases sitting between them. This CDR3 spans 14 amino acids. The chain's CDR3 is CASTLRPQNTEAFF. The DNA for the CDR3 is TGTGCCAGCACCCTCCGTCCTCAGAACACTGAAGCTTTCTTT.

This chain uses TRBV9 with TRBJ1-2; D gene uncertain. The CDR3 runs to 14 residues. The germline CDR1 and CDR2 sequences are SGDLS and YYNGEE. The germline V and J ends were trimmed by 7 bases and 6 bases, with 19 bases remaining between them. DNA for the CDR3: TGTGCCAGCGGTACGGGAGGCAGTCTCGATGGCTACACCTTC. Its translation: CASGTGGSLDGYTF.

The chain uses TRBV7-6 and TRBJ2-2; D is ambiguous. The V gene lost 2 bases and the J gene lost 3 bases, with 10 bases spanning the gap. The CDR3 is made up of 15 amino acids. From germline, CDR1 is SGHVS and CDR2 FNYEAQ. The CDR3 DNA reads TGTGCCAGCAGCTTAAACCAGGCCGACACCGGGGAGCTGTTTTTT. It translates to CASSLNQADTGELFF.

This clonotype was observed a handful of times. The genes are TRBV14 and TRBJ1-1; a weak D match, TRBD1 (5 bases). V lost 3 bases, J lost 4 bases, and 12 bases lay in between. This CDR3 is 14 amino acids long. The germline V gene has CDR1 SGHDN and CDR2 FVKESK. Here the CDR3 reads CASSQSGGSTEAFF. The DNA of the CDR3 is TGTGCCAGCAGCCAGTCGGGGGGGAGCACTGAAGCTTTCTTT.

This sequence joins TRBV3-1 and TRBJ2-1; 10 bases match TRBD1. Germline CDR1 reads LGHDT; CDR2 reads YNNKEL (reference sequence). The CDR3 runs to 15 residues. V lost 3 bases, J lost 4 bases, and 3 bases stayed unmatched. The CDR3 spells CASSQLDRGYNEQFF. As DNA, the CDR3 is TGTGCCAGCAGCCAGCTGGACAGGGGGTACAATGAGCAGTTCTTC.

This clonotype appeared a few times. The V and J genes are TRBV5-4 and TRBJ1-2; D is possibly TRBD1 (6 bases). The V and J ends lost 0 bases and 7 bases respectively, with 13 bases between them. Germline V gene lookup returns CDR1 SGHNT and CDR2 YYREEE (reference sequence). This CDR3 contains 14 residues. Here the CDR3 reads CASSLGAGQSGYTF. CDR3 nucleotides: TGTGCCAGCAGCTTGGGGGCCGGACAGTCTGGCTACACCTTC. Full variable domain (remainder filled in from reference TRBV5-4 and TRBJ1-2): ETGVTQSPTHLIKTRGQQVTLRCSSQSGHNTVSWYQQALGQGPQFIFQYYREEENGRGNFPPRFSGLQFPNYSSELNVNALELDDSALYLCASSLGAGQSGYTFGSGTRLTVV.

The gene calls are TRBV7-9 and TRBJ2-7; 7 positions agree with TRBD1. The CDR3 sequence is 14 residues long. Unmatched junction bases numbered 5, after V lost 5 bases and J lost 1 base. From germline, CDR1 is SEHNR and CDR2 FQNEAQ (reference sequence). CDR3 sequence (DNA): TGTGCCAGCAGCCCGACAGGGAAGTCCTACGAGCAGTACTTC. Its translation: CASSPTGKSYEQYF.

The chain combines TRBV11-2 with TRBJ2-5; 9 bases fit TRBD2. The CDR3 is 16 amino acids. The trim removed 2 bases at V and 5 bases at J, leaving 9 bases unmatched. Per the germline V gene, CDR1 is SGHAT and CDR2 is FQNNGV. The CDR3 DNA sequence: TGTGCCAGCAGCTTAACAAGCGGGGGGATATTTGAGACCCAGTACTTC. Protein: CASSLTSGGIFETQYF. The whole variable domain, remainder taken from reference TRBV11-2 and TRBJ2-5, is EAGVAQSPRYKIIEKRQSVAFWCNPISGHATLYWYQQILGQGPKLLIQFQNNGVVDDSQLPKDRFSAERLKGVDSTLKIQPAKLEDSAVYLCASSLTSGGIFETQYFGPGTRLLVL.

The chain employs TRBV4-1 and TRBJ1-5, with D possibly being TRBD1 (6 bases). V was clipped by 0 bases and J by 3 bases, with 9 bases between them. The CDR3 extends over 15 amino acids. CDR1 is MGHRA and CDR2 is YSYEKL in the germline V gene. The CDR3 DNA follows: TGCGCCAGCAGCCAAGAAAGGGGGTACAATCAGCCCCAGCATTTT. As protein: CASSQERGYNQPQHF.

The table lists this clonotype with many counts. The J gene is TRBJ2-5, the V gene TRBV4-1; no clear D. CDR1 MGHRA and CDR2 YSYEKL come from the germline V gene. The CDR3 contains 15 residues. Trimming took 4 bases from V and 4 from J, leaving 16 bases between them. This chain's CDR3 is CASSRPPAPGETQYF. The CDR3 coding sequence is TGCGCCAGCAGCCGCCCTCCAGCACCGGGAGAGACCCAGTACTTC.

The chain links TRBV27 to TRBJ2-1, with 8 positions matching TRBD2. CDR1 is MNHEY and CDR2 is SMNVEV in the germline V gene (reference sequence). CDR3 length: 15 amino acids. V lost 2 bases and J lost 9; bases outside the gene matches: 9. DNA of the CDR3: TGTGCCAGCAGTTTAAGGCGGGGGGCCGGGGGTGAGCAGTTCTTC. Amino acids: CASSLRRGAGGEQFF.

This clonotype was seen more than once but under ten times. This chain joins TRBV6-2 or TRBV6-3 and TRBJ1-5, with TRBD1 as a possible D gene (6 bases). The germline V gene has CDR1 MNHEY and CDR2 SVGEGT. With 8 bases removed from V and 4 bases from J, the gap between germline ends came to 12 bases. This CDR3 contains 13 residues. CDR3 coding DNA: TGTGCCAGCGCTCGGAGGGGGAATCAGCCCCAGCATTTT. Its translation is CASARRGNQPQHF.

The CDR3 loop is CASSFGRGLYGRETQYF. The CDR3, as DNA: TGTGCCAGCAGCTTCGGCAGGGGGCTATACGGTCGAGAGACCCAGTACTTC. The chain couples TRBV5-5 to TRBJ2-5, with 8 nucleotides matching TRBD1. CDR1 and CDR2 (germline): SGHKS, YYEKEE (reference sequence). The CDR3 spans 17 residues. J lost 4 bases, V lost 2 bases, and 13 bases had no gene match.

This clonotype was detected a few times. This chain joins TRBV12-3 or TRBV12-4 and TRBJ1-1; the match to TRBD1 covers 7 bases. Germline trimming cut 5 bases from V and 11 bases from J; bases unmatched to any gene: 20. The CDR3 has 16 amino acids. The CDR3 bases are TGTGCCAGCAGTCTACCCACAGGGGCCCACTCCACGGGGGCTTTCTTT. Encoded protein: CASSLPTGAHSTGAFF.

The chain employs TRBV14 and TRBJ2-2; unclear D gene. This CDR3 has 13 amino acids. The V gene lost 3 bases and the J gene lost 4 bases, with 6 bases spanning the gap. Germline V gene sequence: CDR1 SGHDN, CDR2 FVKESK. This chain's CDR3 is CASSQEITGELFF. Here the CDR3 DNA reads TGTGCCAGCAGCCAGGAGATCACCGGGGAGCTGTTTTTT.

The rearrangement joins TRBV27 to TRBJ1-2; D ambiguous. From germline, CDR1 is MNHEY and CDR2 SMNVEV (reference sequence). This CDR3 region has 13 residues. The ends were cut back, 6 bases at V and 8 bases at J, with 16 bases in the middle. The CDR3 DNA reads TGTGCCAGCAGGATGCGGAGATACCCCGGCTACACCTTC. Translation: CASRMRRYPGYTF.

This clonotype was picked up a small number of times. The V call is TRBV6-5, the J call TRBJ1-2, with TRBD1 as a possible D gene (5 bases). V was shortened by 5 bases and J by 5 bases, with 15 bases between the two germline ends. The CDR3 is 14 residues long. Germline CDR1 reads MNHEY; CDR2 reads SVGAGI. CDR3 nucleotide sequence: TGTGCCAGCAGTAAATACGGGACGCAATATGGCTACACCTTC. Translation gives CASSKYGTQYGYTF.

This clonotype was found a few times. J is TRBJ2-5 and V is TRBV5-6; 7 nucleotides line up with TRBD1. V lost 0 bases and J lost 6; bases outside the gene matches: 5. This CDR3 spans 14 amino acids. Germline values: CDR1 SGHDT, CDR2 YYEEEE. The CDR3 loop reads CASSLEGGAKTQYF. CDR3 DNA sequence: TGTGCCAGCAGCTTGGAAGGGGGCGCGAAGACCCAGTACTTC.

The V call is TRBV5-5, the J call TRBJ2-3; D possibly matches TRBD1 or TRBD2 (5 bases each). The CDR3 extends over 15 amino acids. V was pared by 4 bases and J by 4 bases, with 16 bases between. CDR1 and CDR2 (germline): SGHKS, YYEKEE (reference sequence). The CDR3 bases are TGTGCCAGCAGCCTTCTACTACAGGAGGCAGATACGCAGTATTTT. Translated: CASSLLLQEADTQYF.

This clonotype appeared a few times. The chain employs TRBV29-1 and TRBJ1-1; 8 positions match TRBD1. CDR3 size: 14 residues. Germline loops: CDR1 SQVTM, CDR2 ANQGSEA. After removal of 3 bases from V and 0 bases from J, the junction contained 3 bases not matched to a gene. The chain's CDR3 is CSVDRTGLNTEAFF. For the CDR3, the DNA is TGCAGCGTTGATAGGACAGGGCTGAACACTGAAGCTTTCTTT.

The chain employs TRBV7-2 and TRBJ2-5; 9 bases align to TRBD2. With V trimmed by 1 base and J by 5 bases, 5 bases remained unmatched. Germline V gives CDR1 SGHTA, CDR2 FQGNSA. The CDR3 covers 15 residues. The CDR3 region is CASSLGASGVETQYF. CDR3 nucleotide sequence: TGTGCCAGCAGCTTAGGAGCTAGCGGGGTCGAGACCCAGTACTTC.

A few counts support this clonotype. The J gene is TRBJ2-3, the V gene TRBV5-6; the match to TRBD2 covers 14 bases. Trimming cost V 7 bases and J 0 bases; bases outside gene matches: 4. The CDR3 covers 16 residues. Germline loops: CDR1 SGHDT, CDR2 YYEEEE. The CDR3 bases are TGTGCCAGCGGGACTAGCGGGGGTGCTAGCACAGATACGCAGTATTTT. Translating it yields CASGTSGGASTDTQYF. Variable domain in full (rest from reference TRBV5-6 and TRBJ2-3): DAGVTQSPTHLIKTRGQQVTLRCSPKSGHDTVSWYQQALGQGPQFIFQYYEEEERQRGNFPDRFSGHQFPNYSSELNVNALLLGDSALYLCASGTSGGASTDTQYFGPGTRLTVL.

This clonotype was counted many times. The J gene is TRBJ1-2, the V gene TRBV29-1, with 9 positions matching TRBD1. Trimming cost V 0 bases and J 4 bases; bases outside gene matches: 6. CDR1 is SQVTM, CDR2 ANQGSEA, per germline. There are 15 residues in the CDR3. Here the CDR3 reads CSVEDRGQGGYGYTF. Written as DNA, the CDR3 is TGCAGCGTTGAAGATCGGGGACAGGGAGGCTATGGCTACACCTTC.